The rows below give T cell receptor beta chains drawn from one sample of a study of blood T cell repertoires in COVID-19. Only in-frame clones appear in the TCRdb table, and some are missing; sequencing was by immunoSEQ multiplex PCR. The data show 50,000 to 75,000 clones, with 70% to 80% seen just once and roughly 22% held by the top ten. Sequenced sample: peripheral blood. The receptor source for this set is an elderly man with active or convalescent COVID-19. The CDR3 runs from the conserved cysteine through the conserved F or W. The D gene is left open where the match is weak. The size entry is marked missing in some rows and otherwise reads once, few, many or a size class.

d_call,v_call,clone_size,j_call,cdr3_nt,cdr3_aa
NA,TRBV7-2,NA,TRBJ1-5,TGTGCCAGCAGCTTAGGAGTGTCGAAGCCCCAGCATTTT,CASSLGVSKPQHF
TRBD2,TRBV10-3,NA,TRBJ2-3,TGTGCCATCAGTGAAGGCGGGAGGGCTTCAGATACGCAGTATTTT,CAISEGGRASDTQYF
TRBD2,TRBV5-5,NA,TRBJ2-7,TGTGCCAGCAGCCCCGGGCTAGCGGCCTACTACGAGCAGTACTTC,CASSPGLAAYYEQYF
NA,TRBV9,NA,TRBJ2-5,TGTGCCAGCAGCGTAGCTACGGGGGAGGGGGGAACCCAGTACTTC,CASSVATGEGGTQYF
TRBD2,TRBV5-1,once,TRBJ2-2,TGCGCCAGCAGCTTCGCGGGAGGGGCGGGGGAGCTGTTTTTT,CASSFAGGAGELFF
NA,TRBV7-2,large,TRBJ1-2,TGTGCCAGCTCCCCACAGGGCTATGGCTACACCTTC,CASSPQGYGYTF
NA,TRBV24-1,NA,TRBJ2-1,TGTGCCACCAGCTGGGGAGGAGGCAATGAGCAGTTCTTC,CATSWGGGNEQFF
TRBD1,TRBV7-9,NA,TRBJ1-5,TGTGCCAGCAGCCCACAACAGGGGGATCAGCCCCAGCATTTT,CASSPQQGDQPQHF
TRBD1,TRBV27,NA,TRBJ2-1,TGTGCAACATACGGTTGGACAGGGGGTAATGAGCAGTTCTTC,CATYGWTGGNEQFF
TRBD1,TRBV6-6,NA,TRBJ1-5,TGTGCCAGCAGTAGATCGGGACAGGGGATTCGGCAAGGCAATCAGCCCCAGCATTTT,CASSRSGQGIRQGNQPQHF
TRBD1,TRBV4-3,NA,TRBJ1-2,TGCGCCAGCAGCCCGACAGGGGGTAACTATGGCTACACCTTC,CASSPTGGNYGYTF
NA,TRBV3-1/TRBV3-2,NA,TRBJ2-7,TGTGCCAGCAGCCCCCTCACTAACTCCTACGAGCAGTACTTC,CASSPLTNSYEQYF
NA,TRBV19,NA,TRBJ1-5,TGTGCCAGTAGTATAGGTCCGAAAGCCCATCAGCCCCAGCATTTT,CASSIGPKAHQPQHF
NA,TRBV3-1/TRBV3-2,NA,TRBJ1-3,TGTGCCAGCAGCCAAGACTCCCTCTCTGGAAACACCATATATTTT,CASSQDSLSGNTIYF
NA,TRBV2,NA,TRBJ2-5,TGTGCCAGCCGGACTACTCAAGAGACCCAGTACTTC,CASRTTQETQYF
TRBD1,TRBV9,NA,TRBJ1-4,TGTGCCAGCAGCCCACCAGGGACAGGGGCTGAAAAACTGTTTTTT,CASSPPGTGAEKLFF
NA,TRBV5-1,once,TRBJ2-1,TGCGCCAGCAGCTTGGTACAGGCTCCTGGGGATGAGCAGTTCTTC,CASSLVQAPGDEQFF
NA,TRBV7-2,NA,TRBJ1-1,TGTGCCAGCAGCCCAGGACAGTCGATCGCTTTCTTT,CASSPGQSIAFF
TRBD1,TRBV7-2,NA,TRBJ2-7,TGTGCCAGCAGCTTAGCGGCAGGGGGCTTACTCGAGCAGTACTTC,CASSLAAGGLLEQYF
NA,TRBV5-6,NA,TRBJ2-7,TGTGCCAGCAGCTTGGGGACAGCGCTCGAGCAGTACTTC,CASSLGTALEQYF
TRBD1,TRBV4-1,NA,TRBJ2-1,TGCGCCAGCAGCCGAGGGCCGGGACAGGGGTCGGATGAGCAGTTCTTC,CASSRGPGQGSDEQFF
NA,TRBV4-1,NA,TRBJ1-2,TGCGCCAGCAGCAAAGAACCGGAACAGGGTTTGGGTGGCTACACCTTC,CASSKEPEQGLGGYTF
TRBD1,TRBV5-1,few,TRBJ1-2,TGCGCCAGCAGCTTATCACAGGGGGCAGGTGGCTACACCTTC,CASSLSQGAGGYTF
TRBD2,TRBV3-1/TRBV3-2,NA,TRBJ2-7,TGTGCCAGCAGCCAACCGAGGTCTAGCGGCTACGAGCAGTACTTC,CASSQPRSSGYEQYF
NA,TRBV10-3,NA,TRBJ2-2,TGTGCCATTTCCCGGGACCCACGGGGGACCGGGGAGCTGTTTTTT,CAISRDPRGTGELFF
TRBD2,TRBV9,NA,TRBJ2-5,TGTGCCAGCAGCCTTCGAGGCGGGGGAGAGACCCAGTACTTC,CASSLRGGGETQYF
NA,TRBV5-4,NA,TRBJ2-3,TGTGCCAGCAGCTTCGCGACTACCCGGGCCACAGATACGCAGTATTTT,CASSFATTRATDTQYF
TRBD1,TRBV27,once,TRBJ2-2,TGTGCCACCCAGGGGGCAAACACCGGGGAGCTGTTTTTT,CATQGANTGELFF
NA,TRBV5-4,NA,TRBJ1-1,TGTGCCAGCAGCGGCCGGACAGCCTACGCCATGAACACTGAAGCTTTCTTT,CASSGRTAYAMNTEAFF
TRBD1,TRBV10-3,NA,TRBJ2-2,TGTGCCATCAGCCCACGAGACAGGGGTTCTGGGGAGCTGTTTTTT,CAISPRDRGSGELFF
NA,TRBV3-1/TRBV3-2,few,TRBJ2-6,TGTGCCAGCAGAGAGGGCTGGAGTGATGGGGCCAACGTCCTGACTTTC,CASREGWSDGANVLTF
NA,TRBV9,NA,TRBJ1-3,TGTGCCAGCAGCGTAAGCCTGGGGGCCAACTCTGGAAACACCATATATTTT,CASSVSLGANSGNTIYF
NA,TRBV11-2,NA,TRBJ2-1,TGTGCCAGCAGCTTAGGACAGTTTTACAATGAGCAGTTCTTC,CASSLGQFYNEQFF
NA,TRBV2,NA,TRBJ1-5,TGTGCCAGCAGTGAAGCGCAGTCCGATCAGCCCCAGCATTTT,CASSEAQSDQPQHF
TRBD1,TRBV29-1,NA,TRBJ2-1,TGCAGCCAAGACAGGGGAGGTAATGAGCAGTTCTTC,CSQDRGGNEQFF
NA,TRBV18,NA,TRBJ2-3,TGTGCCAGCTCACCGTTTAGGGGAAACACAGATACGCAGTATTTT,CASSPFRGNTDTQYF
NA,TRBV6-1,NA,TRBJ1-6,TGTGCCAGCAGTGAACTCCCCACACAACGAGGGTCACCCCTCCACTTT,CASSELPTQRGSPLHF
TRBD1,TRBV6-1,NA,TRBJ2-7,TGTGCCAGCAGTGAGAACAGGGGTTTGAAAGGGCAGTACTTC,CASSENRGLKGQYF
TRBD2,TRBV6-5,once,TRBJ2-7,TGTGCCAGCAGTTCCCTAGCGGGGGGACGGTACGAGCAGTACTTC,CASSSLAGGRYEQYF
TRBD2,TRBV6-6,once,TRBJ2-3,TGTGCCAGCAGTCCCCCGGGACTAGCGGGGGGGCGGGGGCAGTATTTT,CASSPPGLAGGRGQYF